These 5 T cell receptor beta chains originate from one sample sequenced in a study of T cell clonality in common variable immunodeficiency. Profiled with immunoSEQ multiplex PCR; TCRdb holds only in-frame clones, not every one. The sample has approximately 30,000 clones, none seen only once; the top ten hold 3.8%. What was sequenced was peripheral blood mononuclear cells. These receptors all stem from a person aged 18 to 75 in good health.

This clone has at least ten counts. The read gets to within 3 residues of the CDR3 end, and the germline J gene fills in the rest. The rearrangement links TRBV18 to TRBJ2-1; 11 positions agree with TRBD2. V was clipped by 3 bases and J by 9 bases; unmatched bases: 4. Germline V gene data show CDR1 as KGHSH and CDR2 as LQKENI. This CDR3 contains 14 residues. CDR3 residues: CASSPSGLAVEQFF. The covered CDR3 bases are TGTGCCAGCTCACCCTCGGGACTAGCGGTTGAG.

This clone has a count of ten or more. The CDR3 end lies 3 residues beyond the end of the read and is filled in from the germline J gene. This chain connects TRBV6-4 to TRBJ2-2; TRBD2 agrees at 10 bases. The CDR3 extends over 13 amino acids. The germline CDR1 and CDR2 sequences are MRHNA and SNTAGT. J was trimmed by 4 bases and V by 8 bases; bases with no gene match: 1. CDR3 bases read: TGTGCCAGCTCTAGCGGGAGCACCGGGGAG. Amino acids: CASSSGSTGE. The entire CDR3 reads CASSSGSTGELFF.

This clone was recorded at least ten times. The read is 3 residues too short to cover the CDR3 end, so that end is filled in from the germline J gene. The chain recombines TRBV18 with TRBJ1-1, with D uncertain. V was cut by 6 bases and J by 1 base, with 15 bases left in between. CDR1 is KGHSH and CDR2 is LQKENI in the germline V gene. This CDR3 has 15 residues. The sequenced part of the CDR3 DNA is TGTGCCAGCTCCCCCCAGGTCACACCGAACACTGAA. The encoded protein is CASSPQVTPNTE. The full CDR3 sequence reads CASSPQVTPNTEAFF. Supplemented by reference TRBV18 and TRBJ1-1, the full variable domain reads NAGVMQNPRHLVRRRGQEARLRCSPMKGHSHVYWYRQLPEEGLKFMVYLQKENIIDESGMPKERFSAEFPKEGPSILRIQQVVRGDSAAYFCASSPQVTPNTEAFFGQGTRLTVV.

This clone has a count of ten or more. The read finishes 3 residues shy of the CDR3 end, and the germline J gene is used to complete it. The chain combines TRBV4-1 with TRBJ2-2, with 9 bases lining up with TRBD1. With V trimmed by 1 base and J by 3 bases, 6 bases remained unmatched. Germline assignment: CDR1 MGHRA and CDR2 YSYEKL. This CDR3 is built from 17 residues. The CDR3 sequence: CASSQVGGQGYTGELFF. Partial CDR3 DNA: TGCGCCAGCAGCCAAGTAGGGGGACAGGGTTACACCGGGGAG.

This clone showed up many times. Read coverage stops 3 residues before the CDR3 terminus; the germline J gene supplies the remainder. The rearrangement joins TRBV11-3 to TRBJ2-1, with 7 nucleotides matching TRBD2. The V gene end was trimmed by 5 bases and the J gene end by 8 bases; junction bases not matched to a gene: 9. This CDR3 has 14 amino acids. CDR1 and CDR2 from the germline V gene are SGHNT and YENEEA. The part of the CDR3 DNA that was read is TGTGCCAGCAGCCGGGACTACCCCATGGATGAG. This sequence encodes CASSRDYPMDE. From start to end, the CDR3 is CASSRDYPMDEQFF.